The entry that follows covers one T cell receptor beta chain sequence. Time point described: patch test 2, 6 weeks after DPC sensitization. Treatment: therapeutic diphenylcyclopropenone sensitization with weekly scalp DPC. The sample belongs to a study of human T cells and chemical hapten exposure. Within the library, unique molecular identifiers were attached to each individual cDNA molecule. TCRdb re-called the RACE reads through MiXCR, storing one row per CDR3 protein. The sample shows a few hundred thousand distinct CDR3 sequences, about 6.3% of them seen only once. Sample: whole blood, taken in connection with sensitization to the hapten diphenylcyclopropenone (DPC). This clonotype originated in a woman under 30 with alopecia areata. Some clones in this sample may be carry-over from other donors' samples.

The CDR3 here is CASSPRSGGVTEQFF. The CDR3, as DNA: TGTGCCAGCAGCCCCCGTAGCGGGGGGGTTACTGAGCAGTTCTTC. J is TRBJ2-1 and V is TRBV7-3; TRBD2 aligns across 11 bases. Germline V lookup: CDR1 SGHTA, CDR2 FQGTGA. V dropped 5 bases and J dropped 9; count of bases not matched to a gene: 9. CDR3 length: 15 amino acids.